The 14 T cell receptor beta chains listed next were all sequenced from one sample in a study of PD-L1 blockade in urothelial cancer. The sample's time point: pretreatment peripheral blood. Measured with immunoSEQ multiplex PCR; TCRdb has only the in-frame clones, and not every one. The sample records tens of thousands of clones, around 86% being singletons. Sequencing was performed on PBMCs, taken around atezolizumab (anti-PD-L1) treatment. The origin of the receptors is a man between 65 and 85 years old with urothelial cancer.

The chain is built from TRBV2 and TRBJ1-1; 8 nucleotides align to TRBD1. The CDR3 spans 14 residues. The trim removed 6 bases at V and 5 bases at J, leaving 8 bases unmatched. Germline CDR1 SNHLY, CDR2 FYNNEI. CDR3 nucleotides: TGTGCCAGCAGCCCCGACAGGGGCCGGACTGAAGCTTTCTTT. Translation gives CASSPDRGRTEAFF.

This chain joins TRBV11-1 and TRBJ2-7; 7 bases agree with TRBD2. The germline gives CDR1 SGHAT, CDR2 FQDESV (reference sequence). The J segment lost 0 bases and the V segment lost 4 bases, leaving 9 bases of the junction unmatched. CDR3 size: 16 residues. CDR3 DNA: TGTGCCAGCAGCTCAGGGCTAGCGGAGGTCTCCTACGAGCAGTACTTC. Protein sequence: CASSSGLAEVSYEQYF.

The chain employs TRBV2 and TRBJ2-4, with D perhaps matching TRBD1 (5 bases). The V gene lost 1 base and the J gene lost 7 bases, with 8 bases spanning the gap. The CDR3 is 13 amino acids. The germline gives CDR1 SNHLY, CDR2 FYNNEI. The CDR3, as DNA: TGTGCCAGCAGTGAAGGGGGCCGGAACATTCAGTACTTC. Encoded protein: CASSEGGRNIQYF.

Only a few counts were recorded for this clone. This chain links TRBV6-5 with TRBJ1-2; D uncertain. The CDR3 totals 14 residues. V lost 6 bases and J 4 bases, leaving 15 bases between the germline ends. Germline V CDR1 and CDR2: MNHEY, SVGAGI. CDR3 sequence (DNA): TGTGCCAGCAGGTCACTTGGGCTGGGCTATGGCTACACCTTC. The encoded protein is CASRSLGLGYGYTF.

This sequence joins TRBV7-9 and TRBJ2-3; D might be TRBD1 (5 bases). Germline V gene sequence: CDR1 SEHNR, CDR2 FQNEAQ (reference sequence). The CDR3 covers 14 residues. V was pared by 5 bases and J by 5 bases, with 14 bases between. DNA for the CDR3: TGTGCCAGCAGCCAGGGCAGGGCAAAAGATACGCAGTATTTT. This sequence encodes CASSQGRAKDTQYF.

The rearrangement joins TRBV19 to TRBJ1-5; 10 nucleotides match TRBD1. The CDR3 totals 17 residues. Germline V gene data show CDR1 as LNHDA and CDR2 as SQIVND (reference sequence). J was trimmed by 6 bases and V by 3 bases; bases with no gene match: 11. CDR3 sequence: CASSISPRTGGGQPQHF. CDR3 sequence (DNA): TGTGCCAGTAGTATCTCCCCACGGACAGGGGGAGGTCAGCCCCAGCATTTT.

The chain links TRBV6-5 to TRBJ2-5; maybe TRBD1 (6 bases). Germline CDR1 MNHEY, CDR2 SVGAGI. This CDR3 region has 14 residues. The V end lost 6 bases, the J end lost 1 base, and 12 bases lay between the germline ends. This CDR3 is CASRPTGTQETQYF. The CDR3 nucleotides read TGTGCCAGCAGGCCGACAGGAACCCAAGAGACCCAGTACTTC.

The J gene is TRBJ1-5, the V gene TRBV4-1; D gene unclear. Germline CDR1 is MGHRA and CDR2 is YSYEKL. The V end lost 0 bases, the J end lost 0 bases, and 12 bases lay between the germline ends. The CDR3 spans 17 residues. The DNA of the CDR3 is TGCGCCAGCAGCCAAGATAGAGGGATCCCTAGCAATCAGCCCCAGCATTTT. This encodes CASSQDRGIPSNQPQHF.

This chain uses TRBV6-1 with TRBJ1-1; possibly TRBD1 for D (6 bases). V was trimmed by 4 bases and J by 1 base, leaving 13 bases between them. The germline V gene has CDR1 MNHNS and CDR2 SASEGT. The CDR3 totals 15 residues. The CDR3 protein is CASSGGTKPNTEAFF. The CDR3 DNA sequence: TGTGCCAGCAGTGGAGGGACAAAGCCGAACACTGAAGCTTTCTTT.

The chain recombines TRBV30 with TRBJ1-1; TRBD1 agrees at 7 bases. Trimming at V came to 3 bases and at J to 4 bases, leaving 8 bases not matched to a gene. The CDR3 is 14 amino acids. Germline-derived CDR1 and CDR2 are GTSNPN and SVGIG (reference sequence). As DNA, the CDR3 is TGTGCCTGGAGGTACCAGGGGGACGGCACTGAAGCTTTCTTT. As protein: CAWRYQGDGTEAFF.

This clone was counted once. This CDR3 is CASSLGGGGASYNEQFF. The CDR3 bases are TGCGCCAGCAGCTTGGGGGGGGGAGGAGCGTCCTACAATGAGCAGTTCTTC. The chain has TRBV5-1 and TRBJ2-1, with TRBD2 matching over 7 bases. With V trimmed by 0 bases and J by 1 base, 7 bases remained unmatched. Germline assignment: CDR1 SGHRS and CDR2 YFSETQ. The CDR3 runs 17 residues.

The rearrangement joins TRBV7-9 to TRBJ2-5; 12 positions match TRBD2. Germline V CDR1 and CDR2: SEHNR, FQNEAQ (reference sequence). This CDR3 region has 15 residues. V dropped 5 bases and J dropped 2; count of bases not matched to a gene: 3. In DNA, the CDR3 is TGTGCCAGCAGCGGTACTAGCGGGAGGCAAGAGACCCAGTACTTC. This translates into CASSGTSGRQETQYF.

V usage is TRBV2 and J usage is TRBJ2-3; 13 nucleotides align to TRBD2. The germline V gene encodes CDR1 SNHLY and CDR2 FYNNEI. The CDR3 consists of 16 residues. V was pared by 6 bases and J by 4 bases, with 7 bases of the junction left unmatched. The chain's CDR3 is CASRPRTSGRADTQYF. The CDR3 region has the DNA TGTGCCAGCAGACCTCGGACTAGCGGGAGAGCAGATACGCAGTATTTT.

The chain carries TRBV29-1 and TRBJ2-6; 9 bases agree with TRBD1. This CDR3 comprises 16 residues. V lost 6 bases and J lost 3; bases outside the gene matches: 9. CDR1 and CDR2 (germline): SQVTM, ANQGSEA. As DNA, the CDR3 is TGCAGCGTCATCACAGGGGGCCCTGTTGGGGCCAACGTCCTGACTTTC. Its translation is CSVITGGPVGANVLTF.